This T cell receptor (beta chain) was identified during a study of response to subunit inactivated influenza vaccine. V was clipped by 0 bases and J by 0 bases; unmatched bases: 5. The length of the CDR3 is 17 residues. Germline loops: CDR1 LGHNA, CDR2 YNFKEQ. There are a few counts of this clonotype. TCRdb reprocessed the RT-PCR reads with MiXCR, giving one entry per CDR3 protein. The data contain 500,000 to 650,000 distinct CDR3 sequences, approximately 7.7% of them singletons. The chain employs TRBV4-2 and TRBJ2-1; 7 bases align to TRBD2. The source material was PBMCs from blood, sampled 23 to 25 months after vaccination. The source of this sequence is a man between 50 and 69 years old who received an inactivated influenza vaccine. This chain's CDR3 is CASSQELSGGSYNEQFF. DNA of the CDR3: TGTGCCAGCAGCCAAGAGTTGTCGGGAGGCTCCTACAATGAGCAGTTCTTC.